This record looks at one T cell receptor (beta chain) sequence and its context. In this sample, this clone turned up a few times. Its antigen specificity is not known. The sample holds no much larger clone one base away, and base qualities are not on file. Between the V and J ends, shortened by 6 bases and 8 bases respectively, the junction contains 18 bases. The CDR3 measures 14 amino acids from cysteine to phenylalanine. Of all the DNA, just the CDR3 is kept, 42 bases in frame from base 1. The CDR1 and CDR2 encoded by the germline V gene (reference sequence) are MNHEY and SMNVEV. The library was generated by the immunoSEQ multiplex PCR assay. For the multiplex PCR, a mixture combining 60 forward primers for TCR Vbeta segments and 13 reverse primers for TCR Jbeta segments was used. The CDR3 region of rearranged TCR beta genes was amplified from genomic DNA with a multiplex PCR assay. On the Illumina HiSeq System, the amplified TCR beta libraries were sequenced as 87-base-pair reads. On the study's bioinformatics: A later analysis counted tens of millions of unique TCR beta chains across the 550 to 800 repertoires, and around 9.9 million of these chains were shared by at least two donors. To remove PCR and sequencing errors, raw reads were error-corrected and collapsed into unique sequences using a nearest-neighbor algorithm that merged closely related sequences. To assign V, D and J gene segments, CDR3 sequences were aligned to IMGT reference sequences. For a sequence to be retained, at least a six-nucleotide match to both a V gene segment and a J gene segment was required. A rearrangement was called productive if the CDR3 had no stop codons and remained in frame with V and J, and every other rearrangement was called non-productive. Following IMGT convention, CDR3 was defined as the stretch from the second conserved V-encoded cysteine to the conserved J-encoded phenylalanine. In an earlier analysis of roughly 610 of the donors, sequences lacking an unambiguous match to a single V gene segment were excluded. An earlier analysis of just under 600 of the donors called V segments functional above 56.7% productive rearrangements and segregating when the between-donor standard deviation exceeded 5%. A statistical classification framework was built to diagnose cytomegalovirus status from the catalog of TCR beta chain sequences. In a later analysis, V and J genes were assigned by comparing TCR nucleotide sequences against IMGT/GENE-DB human TR gene sequences. Using the TCRdist pipeline, a later analysis assigned CDR3 sequences along with most-parsimonious VDJ recombination scenarios. In a later analysis, every TCR beta chain was defined by the combination of its CDR3 amino acid sequence and its V-gene family, and reads without a unique V-gene family were dropped. A later analysis removed several hundred highly shared, low-generation-probability nucleotide sequences to deal with suspected cross-contamination and a sequencing artifact. For each public chain, a later analysis derived a clonal expansion index from normalized ranks of inferred template counts within each repertoire. In a later analysis, generation probabilities were computed using a VDJ recombination model fitted to out-of-frame rearrangements, and the results were checked against IGoR. Hypergeometric tests were used in a later analysis to score TCR-TCR, TCR-HLA and TCR-CMV co-occurrence, with a repertoire-size bias correction applied to the TCR pairs. A later analysis estimated false discovery rates by permuting HLA or CMV assignments 20 times. In a later analysis, co-occurring TCRs were grouped using DBSCAN, and TCRdist sequence similarity was added for clustering within HLA-allele-positive subsets. Repertoires with fewer than 30,000 or more than 120,000 public chains were left out of co-occurrence clustering, as were five repertoires with anomalous nucleotide sharing. The source is immuneACCESS, and TCRdb retained only in-frame sequences with V and J called. Part of the clones is not carried over; for the studies checked, unresolved V genes explain less than half of this, and the remainder is unexplained. V and J calls and clone size come straight from that table; D and trimming were deduced from the DNA. In all, the sample holds 110,000 or so clones, and roughly 13% of those were seen once. The top ten clones comprise roughly a sixth of the sample.

The cohort comprised fewer than 750 healthy bone marrow donors. At the time of sampling, all cohort members were nominally healthy, though unrecorded immune exposures were likely present. The donor tested CMV seropositive, placing the donor among the 289 seropositive members of the cohort. A peripheral blood sample was collected from each donor, and TCR beta sequencing was performed on peripheral blood mononuclear cells. The Qiagen DNeasy Blood Extraction Kit was used to extract genomic DNA from the blood cell samples. This entry belongs to a study of cytomegalovirus exposure and HLA in healthy donors (dated by TCRdb to about 2017). For the study in its entirety: An earlier analysis of roughly 630 of the donors reported more than 250 Gb of sequence data and some 120 million unique TCR beta sequences from about 200 million T cells. Roughly 300 gigabases of sequencing data and around 85 million unique TCR sequences made up an early release that covered roughly 670 HLA-typed donors. The genetic ancestry cluster associated with self-reported Caucasian donors included around four fifths of the approximately 430 genotyped donors. The study aimed to test whether signatures of past pathogen exposure could be identified by cataloging public T cell receptors. The study profiled the T cell repertoires of hundreds of subjects by immunosequencing and related them to cytomegalovirus serostatus. Besides the first cohort of roughly 640 subjects, a separate validation cohort made up of roughly 130 different subjects was used. The study combined high-throughput TCR immunosequencing, statistical association of individual TCRs with disease status, and machine learning to predict cytomegalovirus infection status. A later analysis re-analyzed previously published TCR beta repertoires from several hundred donors and added high-resolution HLA genotyping to study TCR occurrence patterns. Rather than drawing on any new phenotypic data, the later analysis identified candidate immune exposures from TCR beta sequences and the way those sequences occurred across donors. In an earlier analysis of over 550 of the donors, high-throughput TCR beta sequencing was used to judge whether each TCR beta V gene segment behaved as functional or pseudogenic. Donor age, sex, ethnicity and CMV serostatus were collected together with the repertoire data. A later genetic analysis used genome-wide SNP genotypes for about three fifths of the 666 donors, treating that subset as a discovery cohort. All discovery cohort repertoires had been generated using a single sequencing platform. Both class I and class II loci were covered by HLA typing, at four-digit resolution. The number of donors typed differed by locus, with about 629-640 for A, B, C, DRB1 and DQB1, 522 for DQA1, 606 for DPA1, and about 450 for DPB1. Several DR-DQ haplotypes were handled as single units for association and clustering because linkage in the cohort was strong. Across some 400 genotyped donors of the cohort, an average of about 240,000 unique TCR beta nucleotide sequences per donor were sequenced, and roughly a sixth of those sequences were non-productive.

Overall study results and their limits: Because counts were too low, roughly 18 rarely observed V segments, including chromosome 9 orphons, were left out of the earlier analysis of over 550 of the donors. The classifier was reported to diagnose cytomegalovirus status with high specificity and sensitivity in both the original cohort and the validation cohort. In a later analysis, the rate of TCR association differed among HLA loci, with DRB1 alleles having the most associated TCRs and HLA-C alleles having the fewest. In a later genetic analysis, a missense DCLRE1C variant was associated with V-gene and J-gene trimming of TCR beta chains, and the association was replicated in an independent cohort. In vitro tests confirmed that a few of the cytomegalovirus-associated TCR beta chains recognize cytomegalovirus antigens. The authors suggested that the approach could potentially be extended to other disease states and immunological phenotypes. In a later analysis, most CMV-associated TCR beta chains were found to appear HLA-restricted, with HLA associations seemingly driven largely by CMV exposure. The study listed 164 TCR beta chains as associated with cytomegalovirus. Most TCR sequences were seen in very few donors, while some public TCRs were found in many individuals. In an earlier analysis of approximately 600 of the donors, most TCR beta V segments were observed in productive rearrangements about 87% or about 30% of the time, broadly matching IMGT annotations. The cohort was sequenced for TCR beta chains only, and without alpha or paired-chain data the features that could be detected were limited. Compared with equally common non-associated chains, HLA-associated TCR beta chains in a later analysis were more clonally expanded and had lower generation probabilities. When HLA alleles, especially DR and DQ, strongly co-occurred, attributing TCR associations to individual alleles was difficult. Because the 87-base-pair reads could not distinguish some IMGT-functional V segments, including TRBV6-2 and TRBV6-3, those segments were excluded. A further reported finding was that TCR beta sequences accurately predicted the HLA-A and HLA-B alleles for most subjects in the first cohort. The only immune exposure information available for the cohort was CMV serostatus. According to a later genetic analysis, donors in an Asian-associated ancestry cluster had fewer N-insertions in productive TCRs than the roughly 660-donor mean. A later analysis reported that several top co-occurrence clusters appeared linked to parvovirus B19, influenza, CMV and Epstein-Barr virus. A cluster of highly shared sequence variants was judged likely to represent a technical artifact of the sequencing pipeline. Because HLA typing was missing for some donors at each locus, association tests included only the typed subset. Sequencing depth was assumed to be roughly uniform across donors in the presence/absence analyses, though that assumption may not hold. Correlated functional status among segregating V segments might be attributable to linkage disequilibrium, but an unknown experimental factor could not be ruled out. In a later analysis, over 15,000 TCR beta sequences were associated with specific HLA alleles at a false discovery rate of 0.05.

The chain is made from TRBV27 and TRBJ2-3; a tentative D call is TRBD2 (6 bases match). The sample consisted of PBMCs. This sequence originates from a man in his forties in good health and CMV-seropositive. The DNA sequence is TGTGCCAGCAGGGAGAGGGGACTCGGCCCTACGCAGTATTTT. The translation is CASRERGLGPTQYF.